These 24 T cell receptor beta chains share one sample of origin, sequenced in a study of regulatory T cells in long-lasting Graves disease. Construction of TCR beta libraries relied on iRepertoire HTBI primers and on Arm-PCR targeting CDR3 regions. In TCRdb, the multiplex PCR reads were re-called with MiXCR into one record per CDR3 protein. Among approximately 400,000 distinct CDR3 sequences listed, just under 15% were seen once. Time point of the sample: newly diagnosed GD, antithyroid drugs for less than 3 months. PBMC RNA served as the TCR library source. The same sample was also used in a study of T cells in Graves' hyperthyroidism and ophthalmopathy.

The sequencing here drew on peripheral blood mononuclear cells (PBMCs), taken at new diagnosis, from a patient treated with antithyroid drugs. The receptors derive from a woman in her twenties or thirties with Graves disease.

This clonotype was recorded a few times. The J gene is TRBJ2-5, the V gene TRBV6-2 or TRBV6-3; maybe TRBD2 (5 bases). TRBJ2-1 matches the DNA end more closely, so the J call is doubtful. CDR3 length equals 11 residues. Germline-derived CDR1 and CDR2 are MNHEY and SVGEGT. CDR3 residues: CASSDYLAQFF. The CDR3 region has the DNA TGTGCCAGCAGTGACTATCTGGCCCAGTTCTTC.

This clonotype was recorded many times. The rearrangement links TRBV28 to TRBJ2-3, with TRBD1 matching 11 bases. Per germline, CDR1 MDHEN and CDR2 SYDVKM. The CDR3 is made up of 15 amino acids. V lost 4 bases to trimming and J lost 5 bases; unmatched junction nucleotides: 5. CDR3 protein: CASSSGTGGKDTQYF. The CDR3 coding sequence is TGTGCCAGCAGTTCCGGGACAGGGGGGAAAGATACGCAGTATTTT.

This clonotype was detected ten times or more. The chain has TRBV12-3 or TRBV12-4 and TRBJ2-4, with a weak D call TRBD2 (6 bases). V lost 6 bases to trimming and J lost 1 base, with 13 bases between them. This CDR3 has 15 amino acids. The CDR3 loop is CASSPAGGAKNIQYF. The CDR3 coding sequence is TGTGCCAGCAGCCCCGCCGGAGGGGCCAAAAACATTCAGTACTTC.

The chain couples TRBV30 to TRBJ2-1; D not certain. There are 11 residues in the CDR3. V lost 2 bases to trimming and J lost 13 bases, with 12 bases between them. Germline CDR1 GTSNPN, CDR2 SVGIG (reference sequence). The CDR3 here is CAWSMQSIQFF. CDR3 DNA sequence: TGTGCCTGGAGTATGCAGTCTATTCAGTTCTTC.

This clonotype was observed a few times. The rearrangement joins TRBV6-1 to TRBJ1-3; D uncertain. The germline gives CDR1 MNHNS, CDR2 SASEGT. The CDR3 runs 13 residues. Trimming took 10 bases from V and 0 from J, leaving 10 bases between them. CDR3 nucleotide sequence: TGTGCCACCTGGCGAGTCTCTGGAAACACCATATATTTT. Translating it yields CATWRVSGNTIYF.

The CDR3 loop reads CASSIEWDRTYNEQFF. In DNA, the CDR3 is TGTGCCAGTAGTATAGAGTGGGACAGAACCTACAATGAGCAGTTCTTC. The V and J genes are TRBV19 and TRBJ2-1; 7 nucleotides agree with TRBD1. V lost 0 bases to trimming and J lost 2 bases; unmatched junction nucleotides: 4. CDR1 and CDR2 from the germline V gene are LNHDA and SQIVND (reference sequence). CDR3 length equals 16 residues.

This clonotype has more than one count but fewer than ten. V gene TRBV24-1 combines with J gene TRBJ2-5, with D unclear. V lost 5 bases and J 5 bases, leaving 17 bases between the germline ends. This CDR3 has 15 amino acids. CDR1 is KGHDR, CDR2 SFDVKD, per germline. CDR3 in amino acids: CATSAAGPPQETQYF. The CDR3 DNA is TGTGCCACCAGTGCAGCCGGGCCGCCGCAGGAGACCCAGTACTTC.

This clonotype came up many times. The V and J genes are TRBV2 and TRBJ2-7; D is unclear. V gave up 4 bases and J gave up 6 bases, with 4 bases separating them. The germline V gene encodes CDR1 SNHLY and CDR2 FYNNEI. The CDR3 length is 10 residues. The DNA of the CDR3 is TGTGCCAGCAGTGCGGGCGAGCAGTACTTC. Translating gives CASSAGEQYF.

This clonotype has at least ten counts. This chain links TRBV29-1 with TRBJ2-3; D is perhaps TRBD1 (5 bases). Trimming took 8 bases from V and 3 from J, leaving 15 bases between them. The CDR3 is 13 residues long. From germline, CDR1 is SQVTM and CDR2 ANQGSEA. The CDR3 coding sequence is TGCAGCTCACGGACAATAGGAACAGATACGCAGTATTTT. This codes for CSSRTIGTDTQYF.

This chain links TRBV10-2 with TRBJ1-4, with a possible D match to TRBD1 (6 bases). Between the trimmed V and J ends, which lost 6 bases and 3 bases, there was a span of 17 bases. Germline assignment: CDR1 WSHSY and CDR2 SAAADI. The CDR3 totals 16 residues. CDR3 amino acids: CASRGAGVSSNEKLFF. In DNA form, the CDR3 reads TGCGCCAGCAGGGGGGCAGGGGTGTCGTCTAATGAAAAACTGTTTTTT.

Comment on this clonotype: A read error is possible here, since a much larger clone lies one base away. The V call is TRBV13, the J call TRBJ1-2; D gene unclear. CDR3 length equals 12 residues. Per the germline V gene, CDR1 is PRHDT and CDR2 is FYEKMQ (reference sequence). Here the CDR3 DNA reads TGTGCCAGCAGCTTAACCAGTAGAGGCTGCACCTTC. Encoded protein: CASSLTSRGCTF.

This clonotype was observed at least ten times. This chain uses TRBV12-3 or TRBV12-4 with TRBJ1-1; D call uncertain. This CDR3 is built from 13 residues. Deletions cut 4 bases from V and 0 bases from J, with 6 bases between. The DNA of the CDR3 is TGTGCCAGCAGTTACGGGTTGAACACTGAAGCTTTCTTT. As protein: CASSYGLNTEAFF.

There are many counts of this clonotype. The chain employs TRBV12-3 or TRBV12-4 and TRBJ2-1; 9 bases are a match to TRBD1. The CDR3 runs 13 residues. The V and J ends lost 6 bases and 5 bases, in that order; junction bases with no gene match: 2. This CDR3 reads CASSRTGDNEQFF. CDR3 sequence (DNA): TGTGCCAGCAGCCGGACAGGGGACAATGAGCAGTTCTTC.

This clonotype was recorded at least ten times. The genes are TRBV10-3 and TRBJ2-1; 8 nucleotides align to TRBD2. Unmatched junction bases numbered 9, after V lost 3 bases and J lost 5 bases. Germline-derived CDR1 and CDR2 are ENHRY and SYGVKD. The CDR3 sequence is 16 residues long. CDR3 DNA: TGTGCCATCAGTGACTACGCTAGCGGGCCCAACAATGAGCAGTTCTTC. This translates into CAISDYASGPNNEQFF.

The chain couples TRBV3-1 to TRBJ2-1; the match to TRBD1 covers 7 bases. Losses at the gene ends were 3 bases for V and 1 base for J; bases not matched to a gene: 6. The CDR3 totals 16 residues. Looked up from germline, CDR1 is LGHDT and CDR2 is YNNKEL (reference sequence). The DNA of the CDR3 is TGTGCCAGCAGCCACCTCGGACAGGCTTCCTACAATGAGCAGTTCTTC. The encoded protein is CASSHLGQASYNEQFF.

This clonotype was found a few times. Given a much more abundant clone one base away, this may be a read error. This chain's CDR3 is CASSFSPLSGRGEDTQYF. The CDR3, as DNA: TGTGCCAGCAGTTTCTCCCCCCTTAGCGGGAGGGGCGAAGATACGCAGTATTTT. J is TRBJ2-3 and V is TRBV28, with TRBD2 matching over 11 bases. Germline CDR1 and CDR2: MDHEN and SYDVKM. Trimming at V came to 3 bases and at J to 5 bases, leaving 13 bases not matched to a gene. This CDR3 is built from 18 residues.

This clonotype has at least ten counts. The rearrangement uses TRBV14 and TRBJ2-7; D uncertain. Germline CDR1 and CDR2: SGHDN and FVKESK. The CDR3 totals 12 residues. The V gene lost 3 bases and the J gene lost 3 bases, with 6 bases spanning the gap. The CDR3 DNA follows: TGTGCCAGCAGCCAGGGGATCTACGAGCAGTACTTC. As protein: CASSQGIYEQYF. Supplemented by reference TRBV14 and TRBJ2-7, the full variable domain reads EAGVTQFPSHSVIEKGQTVTLRCDPISGHDNLYWYRRVMGKEIKFLLHFVKESKQDESGMPNNRFLAERTGGTYSTLKVQPAELEDSGVYFCASSQGIYEQYFGPGTRLTVT.

The genes are TRBV4-1 and TRBJ2-5, with 8 bases aligning to TRBD2. CDR1 and CDR2 (germline): MGHRA, YSYEKL. V shed 4 bases, J shed 4 bases, and the junction held 5 bases outside the gene matches. The length of the CDR3 is 14 residues. The CDR3 nucleotides read TGCGCCAGCAGCCGATTGCTAGCGGGAGAGACCCAGTACTTC. It yields the protein CASSRLLAGETQYF.

This clonotype has only a few counts. The J gene is TRBJ2-3, the V gene TRBV24-1, with TRBD1 identical over 7 bases. The V gene's germline CDR1 is KGHDR and CDR2 SFDVKD. The CDR3 has 15 residues. Trimming took 5 bases from V and 5 from J; bases not matched to a gene: 9. In DNA form, the CDR3 reads TGTGCCACCAGTGGGGGAGACAGGGCCGGAGATACGCAGTATTTT. This encodes CATSGGDRAGDTQYF.

In this sample, this clonotype turned up a few times. The J gene is TRBJ2-3, the V gene TRBV12-3 or TRBV12-4; 7 nucleotides align to TRBD2. The J segment lost 2 bases and the V segment lost 3 bases, leaving 5 bases of the junction unmatched. The CDR3 runs to 15 residues. CDR3 region: CASSLGGQDTDTQYF. In nucleotides, the CDR3 is TGTGCCAGCAGTTTGGGAGGGCAGGACACAGATACGCAGTATTTT.

The chain couples TRBV12-3 or TRBV12-4 to TRBJ2-7; the match to TRBD1 covers 8 bases. With 11 bases clipped from V and 0 bases from J, the junction kept 9 bases outside the gene matches. The CDR3 sequence is 14 residues long. The CDR3 protein is CAGLQGVISYEQYF. In nucleotides, the CDR3 is TGTGCCGGTTTACAGGGGGTGATCTCCTACGAGCAGTACTTC.

This clonotype was seen more than once but under ten times. The CDR3 DNA sequence: TGTGCCAGCAGCTTACCCAGAGGGATGGAGACCCAGTACTTC. Its protein product is CASSLPRGMETQYF. J is TRBJ2-5 and V is TRBV11-3; tentatively, D is TRBD2 (5 bases). Trimming took 2 bases from V and 5 from J, leaving 12 bases between them. From germline, CDR1 is SGHNT and CDR2 YENEEA. This CDR3 is 14 amino acids long.

V is TRBV19 and J is TRBJ2-7; D gene uncertain. V lost 3 bases and J 1 base, leaving 10 bases between the germline ends. CDR1 and CDR2 (germline): LNHDA, SQIVND (reference sequence). This CDR3 is built from 14 residues. DNA for the CDR3: TGTGCCAGTAGTATGGAACTGGTTTCCTACGAGCAGTACTTC. This codes for CASSMELVSYEQYF.

This clonotype was seen repeatedly, ten times or more. The chain combines TRBV6-1 with TRBJ2-5, with D unresolved. This CDR3 region has 14 residues. CDR1 is MNHNS and CDR2 is SASEGT in the germline V gene. The ends were cut back, 7 bases at V and 0 bases at J, with 12 bases in the middle. As DNA, the CDR3 is TGTGCCAGCAATCCGACCCAGTACCAAGAGACCCAGTACTTC. Its translation: CASNPTQYQETQYF.